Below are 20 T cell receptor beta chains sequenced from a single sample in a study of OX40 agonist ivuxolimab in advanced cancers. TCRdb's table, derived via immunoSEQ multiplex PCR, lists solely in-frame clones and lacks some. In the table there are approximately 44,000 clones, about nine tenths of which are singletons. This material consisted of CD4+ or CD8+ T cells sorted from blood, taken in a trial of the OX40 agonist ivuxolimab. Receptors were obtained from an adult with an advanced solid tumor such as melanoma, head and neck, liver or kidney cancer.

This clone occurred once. CDR3 DNA sequence: TGTGCCAGTACCGACCGGGACAGGGGAACAGATACGCAGTATTTT. Protein sequence: CASTDRDRGTDTQYF. V gene TRBV19 combines with J gene TRBJ2-3; 10 bases are shared with TRBD1. In germline, CDR1 is LNHDA, CDR2 SQIVND (reference sequence). Trimming removed 7 bases from V and 3 bases from J; junction bases left unmatched: 7. The length of the CDR3 is 15 residues.

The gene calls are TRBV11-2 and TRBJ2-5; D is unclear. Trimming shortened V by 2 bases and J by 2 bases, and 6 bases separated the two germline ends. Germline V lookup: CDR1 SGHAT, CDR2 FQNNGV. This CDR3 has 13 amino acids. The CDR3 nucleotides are TGTGCCAGCAGCTTACTACTACAAGAGACCCAGTACTTC. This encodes CASSLLLQETQYF.

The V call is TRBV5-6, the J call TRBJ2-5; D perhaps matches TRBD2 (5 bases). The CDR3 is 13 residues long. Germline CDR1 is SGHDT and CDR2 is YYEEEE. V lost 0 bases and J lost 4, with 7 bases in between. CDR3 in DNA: TGTGCCAGCAGCTTGGTGCTAGCAGAGACCCAGTACTTC. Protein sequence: CASSLVLAETQYF.

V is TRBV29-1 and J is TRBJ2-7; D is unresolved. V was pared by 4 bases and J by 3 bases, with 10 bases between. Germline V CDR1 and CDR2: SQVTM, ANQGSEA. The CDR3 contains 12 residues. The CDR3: CSVVHSDYEQYF. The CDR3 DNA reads TGCAGCGTTGTGCACAGCGACTACGAGCAGTACTTC.

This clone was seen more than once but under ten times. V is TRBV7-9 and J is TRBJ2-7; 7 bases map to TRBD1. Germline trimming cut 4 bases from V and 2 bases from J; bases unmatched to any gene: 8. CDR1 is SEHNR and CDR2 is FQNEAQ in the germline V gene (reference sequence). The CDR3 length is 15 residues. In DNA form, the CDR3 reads TGTGCCAGCAGCTCCTGGACAGGTGTGCCCTACGAGCAGTACTTC. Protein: CASSSWTGVPYEQYF.

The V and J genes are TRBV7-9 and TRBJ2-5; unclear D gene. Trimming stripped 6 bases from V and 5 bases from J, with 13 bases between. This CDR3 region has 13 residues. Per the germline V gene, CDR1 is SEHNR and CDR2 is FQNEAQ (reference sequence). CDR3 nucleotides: TGTGCCAGCAGTTTGGTGGCTGCGGAGACCCAGTACTTC. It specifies CASSLVAAETQYF. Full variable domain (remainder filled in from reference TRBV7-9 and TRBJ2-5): DTGVSQNPRHKITKRGQNVTFRCDPISEHNRLYWYRQTLGQGPEFLTYFQNEAQLEKSRLLSDRFSAERPKGSFSTLEIQRTEQGDSAMYLCASSLVAAETQYFGPGTRLLVL.

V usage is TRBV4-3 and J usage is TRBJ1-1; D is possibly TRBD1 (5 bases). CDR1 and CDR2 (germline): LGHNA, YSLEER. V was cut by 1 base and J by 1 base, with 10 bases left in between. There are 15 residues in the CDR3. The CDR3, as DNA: TGCGCCAGCAGCCAAGGCATCGGGGCGAACACTGAAGCTTTCTTT. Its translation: CASSQGIGANTEAFF.

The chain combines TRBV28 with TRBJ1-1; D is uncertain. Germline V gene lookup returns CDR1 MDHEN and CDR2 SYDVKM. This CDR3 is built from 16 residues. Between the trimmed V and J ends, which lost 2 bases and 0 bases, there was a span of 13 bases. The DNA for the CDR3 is TGTGCCAGCAGTTTACGTCCGGGCAGCATGAACACTGAAGCTTTCTTT. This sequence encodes CASSLRPGSMNTEAFF.

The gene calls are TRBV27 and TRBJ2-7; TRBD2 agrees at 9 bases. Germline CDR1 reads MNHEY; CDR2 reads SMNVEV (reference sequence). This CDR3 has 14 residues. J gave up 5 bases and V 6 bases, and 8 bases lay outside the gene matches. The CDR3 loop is CASRPGLAFHEQYF. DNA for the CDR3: TGTGCCAGCAGACCGGGACTAGCTTTCCACGAGCAGTACTTC.

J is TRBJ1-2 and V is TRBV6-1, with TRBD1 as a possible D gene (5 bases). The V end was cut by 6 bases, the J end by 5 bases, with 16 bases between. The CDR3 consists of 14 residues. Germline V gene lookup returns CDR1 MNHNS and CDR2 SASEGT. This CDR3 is CASSLGQKIYGYTF. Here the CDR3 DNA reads TGTGCCAGCAGCCTCGGACAAAAAATTTATGGCTACACCTTC.

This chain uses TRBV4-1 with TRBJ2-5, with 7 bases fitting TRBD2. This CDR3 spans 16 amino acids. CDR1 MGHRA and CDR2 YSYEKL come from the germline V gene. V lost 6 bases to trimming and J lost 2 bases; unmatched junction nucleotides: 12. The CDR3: CASSPNAGLRQETQYF. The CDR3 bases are TGCGCCAGCAGTCCAAATGCGGGACTAAGACAAGAGACCCAGTACTTC.

This chain's CDR3 is CASSKTSGRALEQFF. The CDR3 DNA reads TGTGCCAGCAGTAAGACTAGCGGGAGGGCCTTGGAGCAGTTCTTC. This chain connects TRBV5-5 to TRBJ2-1, with 14 bases aligning to TRBD2. Losses at the gene ends were 5 bases for V and 10 bases for J; bases not matched to a gene: 8. The CDR3 runs to 15 residues. CDR1 SGHKS and CDR2 YYEKEE come from the germline V gene (reference sequence).

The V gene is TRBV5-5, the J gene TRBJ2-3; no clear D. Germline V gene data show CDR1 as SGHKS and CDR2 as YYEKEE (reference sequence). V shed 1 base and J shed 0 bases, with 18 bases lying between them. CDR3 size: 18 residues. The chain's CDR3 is CASSLPRFSGSSTDTQYF. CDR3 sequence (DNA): TGTGCCAGCAGCTTGCCGCGGTTTTCGGGTTCTAGCACAGATACGCAGTATTTT.

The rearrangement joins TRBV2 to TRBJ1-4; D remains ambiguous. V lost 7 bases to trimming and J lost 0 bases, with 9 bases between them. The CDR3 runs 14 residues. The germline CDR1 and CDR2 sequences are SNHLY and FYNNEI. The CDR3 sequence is CASNPDSTNEKLFF. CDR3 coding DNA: TGTGCCAGCAACCCCGATTCAACTAATGAAAAACTGTTTTTT.

CDR3 sequence reads: CSTYGLAATYNEQFF. As DNA, the CDR3 is TGCAGCACTTACGGACTAGCCGCTACCTACAATGAGCAGTTCTTC. The chain carries TRBV29-1 and TRBJ2-1; 8 bases map to TRBD2. Germline V gene lookup returns CDR1 SQVTM and CDR2 ANQGSEA. The CDR3 sequence is 15 residues long. V was pared by 8 bases and J by 2 bases, with 11 bases of the junction left unmatched.

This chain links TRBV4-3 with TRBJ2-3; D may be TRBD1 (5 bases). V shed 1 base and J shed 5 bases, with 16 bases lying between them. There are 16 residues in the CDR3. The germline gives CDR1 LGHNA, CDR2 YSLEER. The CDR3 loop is CASSQGVGGAEDTQYF. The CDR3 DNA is TGCGCCAGCAGCCAAGGGGTAGGTGGGGCAGAAGATACGCAGTATTTT.

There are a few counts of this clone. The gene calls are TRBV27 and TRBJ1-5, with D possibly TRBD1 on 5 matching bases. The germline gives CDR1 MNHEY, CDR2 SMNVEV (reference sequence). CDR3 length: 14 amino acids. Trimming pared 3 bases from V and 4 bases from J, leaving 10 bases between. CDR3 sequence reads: CASSFRVDNQPQHF. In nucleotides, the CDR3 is TGTGCCAGCAGTTTCAGGGTGGATAATCAGCCCCAGCATTTT.

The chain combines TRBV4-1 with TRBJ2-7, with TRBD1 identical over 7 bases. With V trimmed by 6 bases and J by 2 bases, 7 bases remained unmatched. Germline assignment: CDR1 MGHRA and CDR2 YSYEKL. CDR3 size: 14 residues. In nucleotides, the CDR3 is TGCGCCAGCAGTCTGGACAGGTCGGCCTACGAGCAGTACTTC. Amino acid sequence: CASSLDRSAYEQYF.

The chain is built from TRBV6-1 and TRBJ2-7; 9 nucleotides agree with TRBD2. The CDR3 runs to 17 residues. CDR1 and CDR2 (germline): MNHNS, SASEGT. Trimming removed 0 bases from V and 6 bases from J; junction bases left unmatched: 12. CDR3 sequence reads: CASSEALAGRTISEQYF. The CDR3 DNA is TGTGCCAGCAGTGAAGCCCTAGCGGGGAGGACAATTTCCGAGCAGTACTTC.

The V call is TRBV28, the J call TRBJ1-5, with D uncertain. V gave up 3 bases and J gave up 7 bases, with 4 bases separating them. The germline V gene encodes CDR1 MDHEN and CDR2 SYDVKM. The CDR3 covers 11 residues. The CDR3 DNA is TGTGCCAGCAGTTTTGGGCAGCCCCAGCATTTT. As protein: CASSFGQPQHF.